The clone carrying this T cell receptor beta chain was picked up many times. The antigen is undetermined. The data originate from a study of CD8 T cells in ankylosing spondylitis. Study results and caveats: Enrichment of disease-linked clones was reportedly significant in matched ankylosing spondylitis synovial fluid.

TCR beta libraries were made by quantitative 5'-RACE with molecular barcodes. TCRdb re-derived calls from the 5' RACE reads in MiXCR, one entry per CDR3 protein. The sample has 150,000 to 200,000 distinct CDR3 sequences, roughly 11% seen once; the top ten hold about 29%. Germline V gene lookup returns CDR1 DFQATT and CDR2 SNEGSKA (reference sequence). The V segment lost 6 bases and the J segment 3 bases; nucleotides outside the gene matches: 3. This CDR3 contains 13 residues. The chain has TRBV20-1 and TRBJ2-3; the match to TRBD1 covers 10 bases. What was sequenced was blood, either unsorted or a sorted T cell fraction (not recorded which). The sequence came from a male donor with ankylosing spondylitis or in good health (not recorded which). CDR3 nucleotides: TGCAGTGCGTGGACAGGGGGAACAGATACGCAGTATTTT. It specifies CSAWTGGTDTQYF.